Reported below is one TCR beta chain. The data stem from a study of cytomegalovirus exposure and HLA in healthy donors. Overall study: Some 85 million unique TCRs, all from HLA-typed donors, were included in an early release of the data.

The V end lost 6 bases, the J end lost 5 bases, and 13 bases lay between the germline ends. Germline V gene data show CDR1 as WSHSY and CDR2 as SAAADI. The CDR3 length is 14 residues. The PCR employed 60 Vbeta primers together with 13 Jbeta primers. Original processing notes: In a later analysis, the count reached 74 million or so unique TCR beta chains, with roughly 11 million shared. Some clones are missing from TCRdb's copy, which holds only in-frame ones; the method was immunoSEQ multiplex PCR. V and J calls and clone size follow that table, whereas D and trimming were derived from the DNA. The sample has roughly 50,000 clones, and its top ten clones hold 6.1%.

Sequencing was carried out using PBMCs. The source is a male donor in good health and CMV-seropositive. The gene calls are TRBV10-2 and TRBJ2-2; a weak D match, TRBD1 (5 bases). As DNA, the CDR3 is TGCGCCAGCAGCGTGACAGATGTGACCGGGGAGCTGTTTTTT. Its translation is CASSVTDVTGELFF.